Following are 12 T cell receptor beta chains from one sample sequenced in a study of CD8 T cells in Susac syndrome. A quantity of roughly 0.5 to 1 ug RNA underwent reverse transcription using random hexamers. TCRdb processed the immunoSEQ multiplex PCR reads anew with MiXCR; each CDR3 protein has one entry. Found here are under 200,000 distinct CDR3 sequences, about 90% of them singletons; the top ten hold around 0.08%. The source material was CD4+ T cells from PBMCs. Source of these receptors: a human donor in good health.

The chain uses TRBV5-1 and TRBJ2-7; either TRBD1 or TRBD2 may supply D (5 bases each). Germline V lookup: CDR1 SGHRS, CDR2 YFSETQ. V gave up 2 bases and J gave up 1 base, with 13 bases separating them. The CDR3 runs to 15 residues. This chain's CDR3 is CASSFDGTRSYEQYF. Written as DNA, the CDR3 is TGCGCCAGCAGCTTCGACGGGACGAGGTCCTACGAGCAGTACTTC.

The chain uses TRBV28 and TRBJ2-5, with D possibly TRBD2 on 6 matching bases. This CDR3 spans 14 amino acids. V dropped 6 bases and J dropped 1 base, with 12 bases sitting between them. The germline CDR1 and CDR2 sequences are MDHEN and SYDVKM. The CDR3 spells CASSSGVLQETQYF. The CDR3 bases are TGTGCCAGCAGCTCGGGGGTTCTCCAAGAGACCCAGTACTTC.

CDR3 DNA: TGCGCCAGCAGCTTGGGTCAGGGGGCTGTGAACACTGAAGCTTTCTTT. Its protein is CASSLGQGAVNTEAFF. J is TRBJ1-1 and V is TRBV5-1; 8 bases align to TRBD1. The germline V gene encodes CDR1 SGHRS and CDR2 YFSETQ. The CDR3 loop spans 16 amino acids. J gave up 0 bases and V 0 bases, and 4 bases lay outside the gene matches.

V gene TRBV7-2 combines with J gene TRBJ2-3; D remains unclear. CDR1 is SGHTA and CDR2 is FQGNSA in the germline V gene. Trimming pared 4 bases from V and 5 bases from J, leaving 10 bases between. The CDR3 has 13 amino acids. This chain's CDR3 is CASSSRQIDTQYF. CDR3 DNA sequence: TGTGCCAGCAGCTCCCGACAAATAGATACGCAGTATTTT.

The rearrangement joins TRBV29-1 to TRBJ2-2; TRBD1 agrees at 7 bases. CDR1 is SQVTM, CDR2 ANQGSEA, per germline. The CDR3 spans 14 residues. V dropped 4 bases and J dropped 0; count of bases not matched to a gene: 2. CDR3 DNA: TGCAGCGTTGGAGACAGGGCGAACACCGGGGAGCTGTTTTTT. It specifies CSVGDRANTGELFF.

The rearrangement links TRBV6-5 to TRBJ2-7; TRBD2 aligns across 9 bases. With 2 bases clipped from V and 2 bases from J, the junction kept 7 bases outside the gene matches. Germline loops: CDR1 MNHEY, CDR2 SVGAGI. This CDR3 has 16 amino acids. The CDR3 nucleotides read TGTGCCAGCAGTTACGGGAGCCTAGCGGGGACCTACGAGCAGTACTTC. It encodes CASSYGSLAGTYEQYF.

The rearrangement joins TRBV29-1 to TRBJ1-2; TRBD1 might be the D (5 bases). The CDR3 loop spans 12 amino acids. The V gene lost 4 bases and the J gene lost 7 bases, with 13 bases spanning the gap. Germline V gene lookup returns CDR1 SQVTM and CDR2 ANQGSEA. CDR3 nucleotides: TGCAGCGTTGGGGACCAGGGTCGTGGCTACACCTTC. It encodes CSVGDQGRGYTF.

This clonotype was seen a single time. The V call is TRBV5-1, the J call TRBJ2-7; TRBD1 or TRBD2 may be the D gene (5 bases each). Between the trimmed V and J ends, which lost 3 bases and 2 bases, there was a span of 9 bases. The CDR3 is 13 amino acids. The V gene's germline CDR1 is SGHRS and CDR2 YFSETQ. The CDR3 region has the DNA TGCGCCAGCAGCTGGGACGGAACCTACGAGCAGTACTTC. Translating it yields CASSWDGTYEQYF. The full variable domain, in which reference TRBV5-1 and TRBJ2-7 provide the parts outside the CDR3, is KAGVTQTPRYLIKTRGQQVTLSCSPISGHRSVSWYQQTPGQGLQFLFEYFSETQRNKGNFPGRFSGRQFSNSRSEMNVSTLELGDSALYLCASSWDGTYEQYFGPGTRLTVT.

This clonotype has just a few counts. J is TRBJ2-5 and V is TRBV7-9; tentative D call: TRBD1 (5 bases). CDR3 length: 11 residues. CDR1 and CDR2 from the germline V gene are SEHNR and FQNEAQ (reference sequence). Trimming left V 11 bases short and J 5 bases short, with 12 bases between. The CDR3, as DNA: TGTGCCGTTCAACAGGATGAGACCCAGTACTTC. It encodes CAVQQDETQYF. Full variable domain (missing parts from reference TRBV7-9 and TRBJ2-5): DTGVSQNPRHKITKRGQNVTFRCDPISEHNRLYWYRQTLGQGPEFLTYFQNEAQLEKSRLLSDRFSAERPKGSFSTLEIQRTEQGDSAMYLCAVQQDETQYFGPGTRLLVL.

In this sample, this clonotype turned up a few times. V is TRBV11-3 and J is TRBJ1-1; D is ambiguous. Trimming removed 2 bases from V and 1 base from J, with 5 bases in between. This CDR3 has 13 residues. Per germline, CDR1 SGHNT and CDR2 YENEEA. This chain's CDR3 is CASSLQQNTEAFF. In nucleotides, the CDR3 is TGTGCCAGCAGCTTACAACAGAACACTGAAGCTTTCTTT.

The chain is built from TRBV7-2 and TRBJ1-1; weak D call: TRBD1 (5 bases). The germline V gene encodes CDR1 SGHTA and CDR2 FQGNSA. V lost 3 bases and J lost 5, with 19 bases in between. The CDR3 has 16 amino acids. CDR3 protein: CASSFPSGTQNTEAFF. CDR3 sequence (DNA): TGTGCCAGCAGCTTCCCGTCCGGGACTCAGAATACTGAAGCTTTCTTT.

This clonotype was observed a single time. Here the CDR3 reads CSARGLAGSQETQYF. In DNA, the CDR3 is TGCAGTGCTAGAGGCCTAGCGGGCTCCCAAGAGACCCAGTACTTC. The gene calls are TRBV20-1 and TRBJ2-5; 8 bases line up with TRBD2. Losses at the gene ends were 1 base for V and 1 base for J; bases not matched to a gene: 5. This CDR3 spans 15 amino acids. Germline assignment: CDR1 DFQATT and CDR2 SNEGSKA (reference sequence).